This TCR beta chain is drawn from a study of response to subunit inactivated influenza vaccine. Study-wide results and limits: The authors put forward the suggestion that each seasonal influenza vaccination may bring in only a limited number of new T cells.

As to this clonotype: Its antigen is undetermined.

The germline V and J ends were trimmed by 2 bases and 4 bases, with 11 bases remaining between them. From germline, CDR1 is GTSNPN and CDR2 SVGIG (reference sequence). The CDR3 sequence is 13 residues long. TCRdb reprocessed the RT-PCR reads with MiXCR, giving one entry per CDR3 protein. The data show under 200,000 distinct CDR3 sequences, roughly a tenth seen once. The V gene is TRBV30, the J gene TRBJ2-5, with a tentative D call TRBD2 (5 bases). This specimen consisted of CD8+ T cells sorted from PBMCs, obtained roughly 24 months after vaccination. The source is a man between 50 and 69 years old who received an inactivated influenza vaccine. The CDR3 here is CAWSSGVIETQYF. CDR3 nucleotide sequence: TGTGCCTGGAGTTCCGGGGTGATAGAGACCCAGTACTTC.